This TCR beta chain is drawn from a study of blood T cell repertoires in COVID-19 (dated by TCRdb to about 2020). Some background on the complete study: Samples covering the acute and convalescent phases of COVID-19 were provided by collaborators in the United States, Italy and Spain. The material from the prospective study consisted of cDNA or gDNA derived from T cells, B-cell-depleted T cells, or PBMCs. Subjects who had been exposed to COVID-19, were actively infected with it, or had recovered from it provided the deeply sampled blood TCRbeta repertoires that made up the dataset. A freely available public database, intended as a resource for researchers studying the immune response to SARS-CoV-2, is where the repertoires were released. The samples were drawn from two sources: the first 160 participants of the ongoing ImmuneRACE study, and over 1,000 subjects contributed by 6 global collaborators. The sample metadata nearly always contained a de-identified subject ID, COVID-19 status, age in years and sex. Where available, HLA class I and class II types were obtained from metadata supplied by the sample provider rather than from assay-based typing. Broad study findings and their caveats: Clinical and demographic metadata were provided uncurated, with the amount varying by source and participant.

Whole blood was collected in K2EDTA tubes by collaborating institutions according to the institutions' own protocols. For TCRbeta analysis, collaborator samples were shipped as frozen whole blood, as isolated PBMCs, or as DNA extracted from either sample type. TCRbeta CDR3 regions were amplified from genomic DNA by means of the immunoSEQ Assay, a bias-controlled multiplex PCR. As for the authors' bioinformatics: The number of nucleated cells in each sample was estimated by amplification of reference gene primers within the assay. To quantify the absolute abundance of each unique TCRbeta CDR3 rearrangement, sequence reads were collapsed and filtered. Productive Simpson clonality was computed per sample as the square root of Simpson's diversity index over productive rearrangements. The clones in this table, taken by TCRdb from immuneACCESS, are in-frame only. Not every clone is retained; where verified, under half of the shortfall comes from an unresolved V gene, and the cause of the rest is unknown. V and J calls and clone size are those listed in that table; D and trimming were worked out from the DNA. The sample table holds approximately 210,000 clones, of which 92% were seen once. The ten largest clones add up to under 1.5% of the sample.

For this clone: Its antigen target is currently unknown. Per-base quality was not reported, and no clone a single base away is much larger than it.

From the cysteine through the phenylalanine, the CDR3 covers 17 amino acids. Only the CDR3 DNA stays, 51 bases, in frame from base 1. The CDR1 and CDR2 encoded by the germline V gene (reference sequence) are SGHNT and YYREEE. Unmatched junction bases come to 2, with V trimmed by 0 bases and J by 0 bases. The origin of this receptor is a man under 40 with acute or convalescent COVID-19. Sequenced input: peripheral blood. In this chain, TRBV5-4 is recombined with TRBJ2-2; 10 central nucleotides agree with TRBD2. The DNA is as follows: TGTGCCAGCAGCTTGGGAGCGGGAGGGCCGAACACCGGGGAGCTGTTTTTT. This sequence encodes CASSLGAGGPNTGELFF.